These 27 T cell receptor beta chains were sequenced from one sample in a study of cytomegalovirus exposure and HLA in healthy donors. Researchers ran the PCR with 60 Vbeta and 13 Jbeta primers. TCRdb keeps only in-frame clones here, not all; method: immunoSEQ multiplex PCR. This sample's clone table lists approximately 37,000 clones. Sequences were obtained from PBMCs. The receptors here all came from a human donor in good health.

The rearrangement links TRBV7-9 to TRBJ2-1; tentatively, D is TRBD2 (5 bases). V shed 3 bases and J shed 4 bases, with 16 bases lying between them. From germline, CDR1 is SEHNR and CDR2 FQNEAQ (reference sequence). The CDR3 runs to 16 residues. CDR3 sequence: CASSFSGSMFYNEQFF. Here the CDR3 DNA reads TGTGCCAGCAGCTTTTCGGGGAGCATGTTTTACAATGAGCAGTTCTTC.

The chain combines TRBV30 with TRBJ2-6; D call uncertain. This CDR3 comprises 13 residues. Germline CDR1 GTSNPN, CDR2 SVGIG (reference sequence). V was trimmed by 0 bases and J by 4 bases, leaving 4 bases between them. The CDR3, as DNA: TGTGCCTGGAGTGTATCAGGGGCCAACGTCCTGACTTTC. Translated: CAWSVSGANVLTF.

The chain uses TRBV28 and TRBJ1-5; TRBD1 might be the D (5 bases). CDR3 size: 16 residues. V was clipped by 2 bases and J by 8 bases, with 19 bases between them. Germline V gives CDR1 MDHEN, CDR2 SYDVKM. The CDR3 sequence is CASSLGTWGRAKPQHF. The CDR3 DNA sequence: TGTGCCAGCAGTTTAGGTACTTGGGGGAGGGCTAAGCCCCAGCATTTT. Full variable domain (rest looked up from reference TRBV28 and TRBJ1-5): DVKVTQSSRYLVKRTGEKVFLECVQDMDHENMFWYRQDPGLGLRLIYFSYDVKMKEKGDIPEGYSVSREKKERFSLILESASTNQTSMYLCASSLGTWGRAKPQHFGDGTRLSIL.

V usage is TRBV5-4 and J usage is TRBJ2-7; 13 nucleotides align to TRBD2. Trimming cost V 2 bases and J 6 bases; bases outside gene matches: 5. The CDR3 is 15 amino acids. CDR1 SGHNT and CDR2 YYREEE come from the germline V gene (reference sequence). CDR3 protein: CASSFTSGGAGEQYF. CDR3 bases: TGTGCCAGCAGCTTTACTAGCGGGGGGGCCGGCGAGCAGTACTTC.

The J gene is TRBJ1-1, the V gene TRBV4-2; 12 bases are shared with TRBD1. Germline V gives CDR1 LGHNA, CDR2 YNFKEQ. This CDR3 comprises 16 residues. With V trimmed by 2 bases and J by 7 bases, 8 bases remained unmatched. The CDR3 loop is CASSQTGTGGGDEAFF. The CDR3 nucleotides read TGTGCCAGCAGCCAAACCGGGACAGGGGGCGGGGATGAAGCTTTCTTT.

The CDR3 nucleotides read TGTGCCAGCAGTGCTCAGGGCAGTACCGGGGAGCTGTTTTTT. Residues: CASSAQGSTGELFF. This chain joins TRBV14 and TRBJ2-2; possible D gene TRBD1, 5 bases. V lost 6 bases and J 5 bases, leaving 13 bases between the germline ends. The germline CDR1 and CDR2 sequences are SGHDN and FVKESK. The CDR3 length is 14 residues.

The chain uses TRBV30 and TRBJ1-4, with 10 bases identical to TRBD1. V shed 7 bases, J shed 6 bases, and the junction held 8 bases outside the gene matches. This CDR3 has 14 residues. CDR1 is GTSNPN, CDR2 SVGIG, per germline (reference sequence). CDR3: CASTRTGGDEKLFF. The CDR3 DNA reads as TGTGCCTCAACAAGGACAGGGGGTGATGAAAAACTGTTTTTT.

This chain uses TRBV11-2 with TRBJ2-2, with 10 bases matching TRBD1. The trim removed 5 bases at V and 4 bases at J, leaving 1 base unmatched. Germline V gene lookup returns CDR1 SGHAT and CDR2 FQNNGV. The CDR3 covers 14 residues. In nucleotides, the CDR3 is TGTGCCAGCAGCCGGACAGGGGGCACCGGGGAGCTGTTTTTT. Translating gives CASSRTGGTGELFF.

For the CDR3, the DNA is TGTGCCAGCAGCCAAGGACAGGGGTCCTACGGAAACACCATATATTTT. Its translation: CASSQGQGSYGNTIYF. The rearrangement uses TRBV9 and TRBJ1-3, with 9 bases identical to TRBD1. Per the germline V gene, CDR1 is SGDLS and CDR2 is YYNGEE. V trimming: 4 bases; J trimming: 4 bases; junction bases outside the gene matches: 9. The CDR3 covers 16 residues.

The J gene is TRBJ2-2, the V gene TRBV5-1, with TRBD2 matching 14 bases. This CDR3 spans 17 amino acids. Germline CDR1 and CDR2: SGHRS and YFSETQ. V was pared by 3 bases and J by 1 base, with 2 bases of the junction left unmatched. The CDR3 protein is CASSSGLAGVNTGELFF. The CDR3 nucleotides are TGCGCCAGCAGCTCGGGACTAGCGGGGGTGAACACCGGGGAGCTGTTTTTT.

The V gene is TRBV5-1, the J gene TRBJ1-3; the D is unclear. The germline CDR1 and CDR2 sequences are SGHRS and YFSETQ. This CDR3 comprises 17 residues. V lost 4 bases and J lost 0, with 17 bases in between. The CDR3 region is CASSLSPRLSSGNTIYF. The CDR3 DNA is TGCGCCAGCAGCCTGTCTCCTAGGCTTAGCTCTGGAAACACCATATATTTT. Full variable domain (missing parts from reference TRBV5-1 and TRBJ1-3): KAGVTQTPRYLIKTRGQQVTLSCSPISGHRSVSWYQQTPGQGLQFLFEYFSETQRNKGNFPGRFSGRQFSNSRSEMNVSTLELGDSALYLCASSLSPRLSSGNTIYFGEGSWLTVV.

The rearrangement links TRBV15 to TRBJ2-6; TRBD1 matches at 10 bases. This CDR3 has 17 residues. Per germline, CDR1 LNHNV and CDR2 YYDKDF (reference sequence). V lost 5 bases, J lost 0 bases, and 4 bases stayed unmatched. In nucleotides, the CDR3 is TGTGCCACCAGCCCCCGGGACAGGGGCTCTGGGGCCAACGTCCTGACTTTC. As protein: CATSPRDRGSGANVLTF.

Remarks on this clone: A read error may account for a junction end that differs from germline. The CDR3 reads CASSLERSGDKQYF. The CDR3, as DNA: TGTGCCAGCAGTTTAGAACGAAGCGGAGATAAGCAGTATTTT. This chain uses TRBV28 with TRBJ2-3; TRBD2 might be the D (5 bases). CDR1 and CDR2 from the germline V gene are MDHEN and SYDVKM. CDR3 size: 14 residues. The full variable domain, rest sourced from reference TRBV28 and TRBJ2-3, is DVKVTQSSRYLVKRTGEKVFLECVQDMDHENMFWYRQDPGLGLRLIYFSYDVKMKEKGDIPEGYSVSREKKERFSLILESASTNQTSMYLCASSLERSGDKQYFGPGTRLTVL.

The genes are TRBV5-4 and TRBJ1-1, with 10 bases fitting TRBD1. Trimming cost V 4 bases and J 1 base; bases outside gene matches: 7. This CDR3 comprises 16 residues. CDR1 and CDR2 (germline): SGHNT, YYREEE (reference sequence). This chain's CDR3 is CASSPGTGDWNTEAFF. In DNA form, the CDR3 reads TGTGCCAGCAGCCCGGGGACAGGGGACTGGAACACTGAAGCTTTCTTT.

The chain is built from TRBV5-1 and TRBJ1-4; 7 bases align to TRBD1. Germline V lookup: CDR1 SGHRS, CDR2 YFSETQ. The CDR3 consists of 13 residues. V trimming: 4 bases; J trimming: 8 bases; junction bases outside the gene matches: 5. The CDR3 loop is CASSGRGKEKLFF. For the CDR3, the DNA is TGCGCCAGCAGCGGCAGGGGGAAGGAAAAACTGTTTTTT. Complete variable domain (other parts from reference TRBV5-1 and TRBJ1-4): KAGVTQTPRYLIKTRGQQVTLSCSPISGHRSVSWYQQTPGQGLQFLFEYFSETQRNKGNFPGRFSGRQFSNSRSEMNVSTLELGDSALYLCASSGRGKEKLFFGSGTQLSVL.

V gene TRBV27 combines with J gene TRBJ2-7; 7 positions match TRBD1. There are 14 residues in the CDR3. Germline V gene data show CDR1 as MNHEY and CDR2 as SMNVEV (reference sequence). V shed 8 bases and J 0 bases; nucleotides not matched to a gene: 7. The CDR3 region has the DNA TGTGCCAGCTCCGGACAGGCTTCCTCCTACGAGCAGTACTTC. This gives the protein CASSGQASSYEQYF.

The chain combines TRBV7-2 with TRBJ2-7; 8 nucleotides match TRBD2. Germline trimming cut 8 bases from V and 3 bases from J; bases unmatched to any gene: 9. Germline V gives CDR1 SGHTA, CDR2 FQGNSA. The CDR3 is made up of 14 amino acids. CDR3 protein: CASARAGGNYEQYF. The CDR3 DNA reads as TGTGCCAGCGCCAGGGCGGGGGGTAACTACGAGCAGTACTTC.

The CDR3 loop reads CASTSRGLHNTEAFF. The CDR3 DNA is TGTGCCAGCACCTCAAGAGGGTTACACAACACTGAAGCTTTCTTT. The rearrangement joins TRBV2 to TRBJ1-1; D unresolved. The CDR3 spans 15 residues. The V end lost 7 bases, the J end lost 2 bases, and 17 bases lay between the germline ends. The germline gives CDR1 SNHLY, CDR2 FYNNEI.

The J gene is TRBJ2-5, the V gene TRBV9, with unresolved D. V was cut by 2 bases and J by 0 bases, with 2 bases left in between. CDR1 SGDLS and CDR2 YYNGEE come from the germline V gene. This CDR3 is 12 amino acids long. In nucleotides, the CDR3 is TGTGCCAGCAGCGTTAACCAAGAGACCCAGTACTTC. Protein product: CASSVNQETQYF.

J is TRBJ1-1 and V is TRBV28, with 7 bases that match TRBD1. Germline lookup yields CDR1 MDHEN and CDR2 SYDVKM. Trimming at V came to 2 bases and at J to 1 base, leaving 1 base not matched to a gene. The CDR3 runs to 14 residues. The CDR3 region has the DNA TGTGCCAGCAGTTTACAGGGGGGGAACACTGAAGCTTTCTTT. It translates to CASSLQGGNTEAFF.

This chain joins TRBV6-5 and TRBJ2-7; 7 bases are a match to TRBD1. V gave up 9 bases and J gave up 5 bases; unmatched junction bases: 4. Looked up from germline, CDR1 is MNHEY and CDR2 is SVGAGI. The CDR3 consists of 11 residues. DNA for the CDR3: TGTGCCAGAAGCGACAGGGACGAGCAGTACTTC. Translation: CARSDRDEQYF.

This chain uses TRBV5-6 with TRBJ1-2; tentatively, D is TRBD1 (5 bases). In germline, CDR1 is SGHDT, CDR2 YYEEEE. V shed 0 bases and J shed 6 bases, with 12 bases lying between them. The length of the CDR3 is 14 residues. In nucleotides, the CDR3 is TGTGCCAGCAGCTTGGTGGGCAGGGTGGATGGCTACACCTTC. Its translation is CASSLVGRVDGYTF.

The chain employs TRBV5-1 and TRBJ1-1; possible D gene TRBD1, 6 bases. Germline values: CDR1 SGHRS, CDR2 YFSETQ. Trimming pared 2 bases from V and 1 base from J, leaving 15 bases between. The CDR3 covers 16 residues. The CDR3: CASSLYIGQPNTEAFF. CDR3 DNA: TGCGCCAGCAGCTTATACATTGGACAGCCGAACACTGAAGCTTTCTTT.

The chain uses TRBV5-4 and TRBJ1-2; 7 bases are a match to TRBD1. Germline V gene data show CDR1 as SGHNT and CDR2 as YYREEE (reference sequence). This CDR3 is built from 14 residues. V lost 2 bases to trimming and J lost 4 bases; unmatched junction nucleotides: 5. CDR3 residues: CASSFWDSVYGYTF. CDR3 DNA sequence: TGTGCCAGCAGCTTCTGGGACAGCGTCTATGGCTACACCTTC.

The J gene is TRBJ1-3, the V gene TRBV13; D remains unclear. CDR3 size: 16 residues. Germline V gives CDR1 PRHDT, CDR2 FYEKMQ (reference sequence). Deletions cut 0 bases from V and 0 bases from J, with 9 bases between. Here the CDR3 reads CASSLGIEFSGNTIYF. Here the CDR3 DNA reads TGTGCCAGCAGCTTAGGCATCGAGTTCTCTGGAAACACCATATATTTT. The full variable domain, its missing parts supplied by reference TRBV13 and TRBJ1-3, is AAGVIQSPRHLIKEKRETATLKCYPIPRHDTVYWYQQGPGQDPQFLISFYEKMQSDKGSIPDRFSAQQFSDYHSELNMSSLELGDSALYFCASSLGIEFSGNTIYFGEGSWLTVV.

The V call is TRBV6-1, the J call TRBJ2-7; TRBD1 might be the D (5 bases). This CDR3 spans 14 amino acids. The V and J ends lost 2 bases and 2 bases respectively, with 10 bases between them. CDR1 is MNHNS, CDR2 SASEGT, per germline. The CDR3 region is CASSEYRQAYEQYF. The CDR3 DNA follows: TGTGCCAGCAGTGAATACAGGCAGGCCTACGAGCAGTACTTC.

CDR3 bases: TGTGCCTGGGGGGACAGGGTCCCTGAAGCTTTCTTT. Its translation: CAWGDRVPEAFF. The chain combines TRBV30 with TRBJ1-1; 9 positions match TRBD1. The junction had 4 bases not matched to a gene; V was cut back by 5 bases and J by 6 bases. The CDR3 runs to 12 residues. Germline V CDR1 and CDR2: GTSNPN, SVGIG (reference sequence). The complete variable domain, with remaining parts taken from reference TRBV30 and TRBJ1-1, reads SQTIHQWPATLVQPVGSPLSLECTVEGTSNPNLYWYRQAAGRGLQLLFYSVGIGQISSEVPQNLSASRPQDRQFILSSKKLLLSDSGFYLCAWGDRVPEAFFGQGTRLTVV.